This TCR beta chain derives from a study of cytomegalovirus exposure and HLA in healthy donors. At the level of the study: Among the 300 to 500 genotyped donors, less than 85% were placed in the Caucasian-associated ancestry cluster. Study-wide findings and caveats: Productive status was seen about 90% or about 30% of the time for most TCR beta V segments in an earlier analysis. Common viral pathogens (according to a later analysis) appeared linked to several of the most significant clusters. It was reported that TCR beta sequences correctly inferred the HLA-A and HLA-B alleles for most subjects.

Of note for this clone: Its specificity is not known.

The germline V gene encodes CDR1 SEHNR and CDR2 FQNEAQ (reference sequence). V dropped 0 bases and J dropped 5; count of bases not matched to a gene: 3. This CDR3 is 15 amino acids long. 13 Jbeta primers and 60 Vbeta primers were used for the PCR. Sequenced by immunoSEQ multiplex PCR; TCRdb stores in-frame clones only, minus some. The sample lists roughly 80,000 clones; 70% to 75% were seen once. The receptor was derived from a woman aged 45-65 years in good health and CMV-seropositive. This chain links TRBV7-9 with TRBJ2-1, with 8 positions matching TRBD1. Sequencing was performed on PBMCs. The CDR3, as DNA: TGTGCCAGCAGCTTAGCGTGGACAGGGAACAATGAGCAGTTCTTC. Translating gives CASSLAWTGNNEQFF.